This TCR beta chain was recorded in a study of CD8+ T cells in alopecia areata. The wider study: The share of scalp area affected provided the severity score for treated patients. Study results and limitations: In scalp and blood, many expanded lesional clones persisted during tofacitinib.

The authors extracted RNA and reverse transcribed it into cDNA as the sequencing template. Here immunoSEQ multiplex PCR was the method, and the copy in TCRdb shows in-frame clones only, minus some. The table shows over 85,000 clones, with 50% to 75% occurring only once. Germline V gene lookup returns CDR1 LGHNA and CDR2 YSLEER. CDR3 length: 18 residues. Trimming removed 0 bases from V and 4 bases from J; junction bases left unmatched: 11. Treatment here: oral pan-JAK inhibitor, 5-10 mg twice daily. About this clone: Its antigen remains unknown.

This clonotype originated in a human donor with alopecia areata. The sample consisted of CD8+ T cells sorted from blood, taken at week 4, from a patient treated with tofacitinib. V and J are TRBV4-3 and TRBJ2-2; 7 nucleotides match TRBD2. For the CDR3, the DNA is TGCGCCAGCAGCCAAGATGGTCGAGGACTAGGGACCACCGGGGAGCTGTTTTTT. Amino acids: CASSQDGRGLGTTGELFF.